Below, one T cell receptor beta chain is given with its context. Its antigen is currently unknown. In making TCR cDNA, 5'RACE template switching added a universal primer site and UMIs to it. MiXCR was run by TCRdb on the 5' RACE reads, yielding one entry per CDR3 protein. The table includes some 560,000 distinct CDR3 sequences, roughly 17% detected once. The data belong to a study of T cells after yellow fever vaccination. The study, taken as a whole, reports: Only a minor proportion of clonotypes was detected across both CD4 and CD8 compartments. Most clones from primary vaccination resurfaced after the booster (roughly 96% CD4, around 91% CD8).

The junction had 4 bases not matched to a gene; V was cut back by 3 bases and J by 3 bases. Germline V CDR1 and CDR2: LNHDA, SQIVND (reference sequence). The CDR3 has 14 amino acids. The TCR sequence derives from a man younger than 35 who received the YFV17D yellow fever vaccine. The sequenced sample was PBMCs, obtained 5 days after the first yellow fever vaccination. The chain employs TRBV19 and TRBJ2-7; 8 nucleotides agree with TRBD1. As DNA, the CDR3 is TGTGCCAGTAGTATGGTTACAGGGGGCTACGAGCAGTACTTC. Amino acids: CASSMVTGGYEQYF.